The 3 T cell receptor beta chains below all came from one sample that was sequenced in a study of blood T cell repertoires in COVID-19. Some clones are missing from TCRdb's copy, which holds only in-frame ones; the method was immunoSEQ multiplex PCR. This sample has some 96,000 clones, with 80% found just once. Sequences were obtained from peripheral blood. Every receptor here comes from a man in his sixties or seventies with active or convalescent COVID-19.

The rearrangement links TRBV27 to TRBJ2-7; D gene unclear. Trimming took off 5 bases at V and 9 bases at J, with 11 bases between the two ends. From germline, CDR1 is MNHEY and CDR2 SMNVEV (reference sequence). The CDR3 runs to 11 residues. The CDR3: CASSHGERQYF. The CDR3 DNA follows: TGTGCCAGCAGTCACGGTGAGCGGCAGTACTTC.

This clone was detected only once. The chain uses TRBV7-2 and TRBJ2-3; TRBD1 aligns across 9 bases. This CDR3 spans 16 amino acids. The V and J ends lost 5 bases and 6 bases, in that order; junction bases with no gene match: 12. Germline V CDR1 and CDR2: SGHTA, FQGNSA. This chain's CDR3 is CASSRQGGTSVDTQYF. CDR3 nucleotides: TGTGCCAGCAGCAGACAGGGGGGAACTAGCGTTGATACGCAGTATTTT. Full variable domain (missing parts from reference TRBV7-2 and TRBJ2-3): GAGVSQSPSNKVTEKGKDVELRCDPISGHTALYWYRQSLGQGLEFLIYFQGNSAPDKSGLPSDRFSAERTGGSVSTLTIQRTQQEDSAVYLCASSRQGGTSVDTQYFGPGTRLTVL.

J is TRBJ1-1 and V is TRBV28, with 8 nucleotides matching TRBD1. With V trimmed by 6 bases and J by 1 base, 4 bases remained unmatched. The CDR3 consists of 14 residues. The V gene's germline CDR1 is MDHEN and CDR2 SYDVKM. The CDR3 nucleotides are TGTGCCAGCAGGTGGACAGGGAGGAACACTGAAGCTTTCTTT. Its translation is CASRWTGRNTEAFF.